What follows is one T cell receptor beta chain and its context. There are a few counts of this clone. Its antigen is currently not known. Base qualities are not provided; no much larger clone lies one nucleotide away. The V end loses 6 bases and the J end loses 11 bases, and a stretch of 10 bases separates them. Measured from the cysteine to the phenylalanine, the CDR3 is 11 residues long. Only CDR3 DNA is held: 33 bases, read in frame from base 1. CDR1 is given as MNHNY and CDR2 as SVGAGI, both from the germline V gene (reference sequence). The sample belongs to a study of cytomegalovirus exposure and HLA in healthy donors (dated by TCRdb to 2015 to 2018). Concerning the study at large: An earlier analysis of roughly 500 of the donors reported under 300 Gb of sequence data and 117 million unique TCR beta sequences obtained from about 179 million T cells. To decide whether each TCR beta V gene segment behaved as functional or pseudogenic, an earlier analysis of approximately 600 of the donors relied on high-throughput TCR beta sequencing. Alongside the repertoire data, information on donor age, sex, ethnicity and CMV serostatus was compiled. All discovery cohort repertoires had been generated using a single sequencing platform. An early release that covered roughly 600 HLA-typed donors contained approximately 300 gigabases of sequencing data and 80 million or so unique TCR sequences. The number of donors typed differed by locus, with roughly 629-640 for A, B, C, DRB1 and DQB1, roughly 520 for DQA1, approximately 570 for DPA1, and some 440 for DPB1. The study used immunosequencing to profile the T cell repertoires of approximately 630 subjects and linked those repertoires to cytomegalovirus serostatus. To study patterns of TCR occurrence, a later analysis re-analyzed previously published TCR beta repertoires from more than 550 donors and added high-resolution HLA genotyping. About five DR-DQ haplotypes were treated as single units for association and clustering because of strong linkage in the cohort. A later genetic analysis took genome-wide SNP genotypes for about 55% of the roughly 700 donors and used that subset as a discovery cohort. Both class I and class II loci were covered by HLA typing, at four-digit resolution. The study was designed to test whether signatures of past pathogen exposure could be identified by cataloging public T cell receptors. Rather than drawing on any new phenotypic data, the later analysis identified candidate immune exposures from TCR beta sequences and the way those sequences occurred across donors. Among 300 to 500 genotyped donors of the cohort, an average of approximately 220,000 unique TCR beta nucleotide sequences was sequenced per donor, of which about 19% were non-productive. Of the approximately 370 genotyped donors, 75% to 85% were placed in the genetic ancestry cluster associated with self-reported Caucasian donors. Besides the first cohort of approximately 670 subjects, a separate validation cohort made up of 95 to 150 different subjects was used. The study combined high-throughput TCR immunosequencing, statistical association of individual TCRs with disease status, and machine learning to predict cytomegalovirus infection status. On the study overall, not on this receptor specifically: Specific HLA alleles were associated with over 15,000 TCR beta sequences at a false discovery rate of 0.05 in a later analysis. Presence/absence analyses assumed roughly uniform sequencing depth across donors, an assumption that may not hold. In an earlier analysis of some 500 of the donors, most TCR beta V segments were observed in productive rearrangements about 90% or about 30% of the time, broadly matching IMGT annotations. A group of highly shared sequence variants was considered likely to be a technical artifact of the sequencing pipeline. It was suggested by the authors that the approach could potentially be generalized to other disease states and immunological phenotypes. Linkage disequilibrium might explain the correlated functional status among segregating V segments, but an unknown experimental factor could not be ruled out. A few of the identified cytomegalovirus-associated TCR beta chains were confirmed in vitro to be specific for cytomegalovirus antigens. In a later analysis, HLA-associated TCR beta chains showed more clonal expansion and lower generation probabilities than non-associated chains that were equally common. Some IMGT-functional V segments, including TRBV6-2 and TRBV6-3, could not be distinguished by the 87-base-pair reads and were therefore excluded. Because counts were too low, more than 15 rarely observed V segments, including chromosome 9 orphons, were left out of the earlier analysis of approximately 500 of the donors. In a later analysis, TCR association rates were found to vary across HLA loci, with the most associated TCRs seen for DRB1 alleles and the fewest for HLA-C alleles. A later genetic analysis associated a missense DCLRE1C variant with V-gene and J-gene trimming of TCR beta chains, and an independent cohort replicated the association. Compared with the 666-donor mean, donors in an Asian-associated ancestry cluster had fewer N-insertions in productive TCRs, according to a later genetic analysis. The study gave a list of 150 to 200 TCR beta chains associated with cytomegalovirus. Most TCR sequences were observed very rarely across donors, whereas some public TCRs were present in many individuals. In both the original and validation cohorts, the classifier was reported to diagnose cytomegalovirus status with high specificity and sensitivity. In this cohort, only TCR beta chains were sequenced, and detectable features were limited by the absence of alpha or paired-chain data. Because HLA typing was missing for some donors at each locus, association tests included only the typed subset. Immune exposure information for the cohort was limited to CMV serostatus. In a later analysis, several top co-occurrence clusters were reported to appear linked to parvovirus B19, influenza, CMV and Epstein-Barr virus. According to a later analysis, most CMV-associated TCR beta chains appeared to be HLA-restricted, and the HLA associations seemed to be driven largely by CMV exposure. When HLA alleles, especially DR and DQ, strongly co-occurred, TCR associations were difficult to assign to individual alleles. A further reported finding was that TCR beta sequences accurately predicted the HLA-A and HLA-B alleles for most subjects in the first cohort.

Library construction relied on the immunoSEQ multiplex PCR assay. For the multiplex PCR, a mixture combining 60 forward primers for TCR Vbeta segments and 13 reverse primers for TCR Jbeta segments was used. Amplification of the CDR3 region of rearranged TCR beta genes was performed with a multiplex PCR assay on genomic DNA. On the Illumina HiSeq System, the amplified TCR beta libraries were sequenced as 87-base-pair reads. The authors' analysis ran thus. Across the 500 to 700 repertoires, a later analysis counted 60 million to 90 million unique TCR beta chains, roughly 11 million of which were shared by at least two donors. Raw reads were error-corrected and collapsed into unique sequences with a nearest-neighbor algorithm that merged closely related sequences to remove PCR and sequencing errors. V, D and J gene segments were assigned by aligning CDR3 sequences to IMGT reference sequences. For a sequence to be retained, a match of at least six nucleotides was required to both a V gene segment and a J gene segment. Rearrangements were classified as productive when the CDR3 lacked stop codons and remained in frame with V and J, and all other rearrangements were classified as non-productive. Following IMGT convention, CDR3 was defined as the stretch from the second conserved V-encoded cysteine to the conserved J-encoded phenylalanine. The earlier analysis of approximately 590 of the donors excluded any sequence lacking an unambiguous match to a single V gene segment. An earlier analysis of under 750 of the donors called V segments functional above 56.7% productive rearrangements and segregating when the between-donor standard deviation exceeded 5%. A statistical classification framework was built for diagnosing cytomegalovirus status from the catalog of TCR beta chain sequences. V and J gene assignment, in a later analysis, came from comparing TCR nucleotide sequences with IMGT/GENE-DB human TR gene sequences. A later analysis assigned CDR3 sequences and most-parsimonious VDJ recombination scenarios with the TCRdist pipeline. In a later analysis, each TCR beta chain was defined by its CDR3 amino acid sequence together with its V-gene family, and reads without a unique V-gene family were excluded. In a later analysis, approximately 590 highly shared, low-generation-probability nucleotide sequences were removed to address suspected cross-contamination and a sequencing artifact. In a later analysis, a clonal expansion index was calculated for each public chain from normalized within-repertoire ranks of inferred template counts. A later analysis computed generation probabilities with a VDJ recombination model fitted to out-of-frame rearrangements, and checked the results against IGoR. In a later analysis, TCR-TCR, TCR-HLA and TCR-CMV co-occurrence was scored with hypergeometric tests, and a repertoire-size bias correction was applied to TCR pairs. A later analysis estimated false discovery rates by permuting HLA or CMV assignments 20 times. A later analysis grouped co-occurring TCRs with DBSCAN, adding TCRdist sequence similarity when clustering within HLA-allele-positive subsets. For co-occurrence clustering, repertoires with fewer than 30,000 or more than 120,000 public chains were excluded, along with a handful of repertoires with anomalous nucleotide sharing. TCRdb re-hosts the immuneACCESS table, in-frame sequences only. Its copies lack some clones; in the studies checked, an unresolved V gene accounts for under half of them, and the cause for the rest is not known. The V and J calls and the clone size are those of that table, but D and trimming were determined from the DNA. This sample lists roughly 150,000 clones; 60% to 80% were detected once. The top ten constitute less than 2% of the sample.

The cohort was made up of approximately 670 healthy bone marrow donors. Cohort members were all nominally healthy when sampled, although unrecorded immune exposures were likely present. The donor was CMV seronegative and belonged to the group of approximately 320 seronegative cohort members. A peripheral blood sample was collected from each donor, and TCR beta sequencing was performed on peripheral blood mononuclear cells. The Qiagen DNeasy Blood Extraction Kit was used to extract genomic DNA from the blood cell samples. The sequence derives from a woman aged 25 to 39 in good health and CMV-seronegative. The rearrangement joined TRBV6-6 to TRBJ1-4, with the identity of the D gene unclear. Specimen: PBMCs. Here the CDR3 is given as CASSSPGKLFF. The base sequence is TGTGCCAGCAGCTCCCCGGGGAAACTGTTTTTT.